This T cell receptor (beta chain) was obtained from a study of shared clonotypes between healthy human individuals. Study summary: Donors consisted of a couple of women and three men between 18 and 49. General study results and limits: Naive subsets typically showed greater estimated richness than memory subsets. Rarefaction exposed incomplete sorted-subset sequencing despite large depth.

Every subset had its genomic DNA shared out evenly among several immunoSEQ plates. Only in-frame clones appear in the TCRdb table, and some are missing; sequencing was by immunoSEQ multiplex PCR. The table has about 680,000 clones, around 73% seen once; the top ten hold more than 1.5%. This clone appeared a single time. Its antigen is unidentified. This CDR3 has 12 residues. Germline assignment: CDR1 SEHNR and CDR2 FQNEAQ (reference sequence). The V and J ends lost 5 bases and 2 bases respectively, with 7 bases between them. This chain links TRBV7-9 with TRBJ2-7; D uncertain. This receptor was taken from a woman between 25 and 40 years old in good health. Sequenced sample: memory CD4+ T cells sorted from blood. Subset reported: CD45RA-negative fraction. As DNA, the CDR3 is TGTGCCAGCAGCCAGTTGGCCTACGAGCAGTACTTC. It encodes CASSQLAYEQYF.